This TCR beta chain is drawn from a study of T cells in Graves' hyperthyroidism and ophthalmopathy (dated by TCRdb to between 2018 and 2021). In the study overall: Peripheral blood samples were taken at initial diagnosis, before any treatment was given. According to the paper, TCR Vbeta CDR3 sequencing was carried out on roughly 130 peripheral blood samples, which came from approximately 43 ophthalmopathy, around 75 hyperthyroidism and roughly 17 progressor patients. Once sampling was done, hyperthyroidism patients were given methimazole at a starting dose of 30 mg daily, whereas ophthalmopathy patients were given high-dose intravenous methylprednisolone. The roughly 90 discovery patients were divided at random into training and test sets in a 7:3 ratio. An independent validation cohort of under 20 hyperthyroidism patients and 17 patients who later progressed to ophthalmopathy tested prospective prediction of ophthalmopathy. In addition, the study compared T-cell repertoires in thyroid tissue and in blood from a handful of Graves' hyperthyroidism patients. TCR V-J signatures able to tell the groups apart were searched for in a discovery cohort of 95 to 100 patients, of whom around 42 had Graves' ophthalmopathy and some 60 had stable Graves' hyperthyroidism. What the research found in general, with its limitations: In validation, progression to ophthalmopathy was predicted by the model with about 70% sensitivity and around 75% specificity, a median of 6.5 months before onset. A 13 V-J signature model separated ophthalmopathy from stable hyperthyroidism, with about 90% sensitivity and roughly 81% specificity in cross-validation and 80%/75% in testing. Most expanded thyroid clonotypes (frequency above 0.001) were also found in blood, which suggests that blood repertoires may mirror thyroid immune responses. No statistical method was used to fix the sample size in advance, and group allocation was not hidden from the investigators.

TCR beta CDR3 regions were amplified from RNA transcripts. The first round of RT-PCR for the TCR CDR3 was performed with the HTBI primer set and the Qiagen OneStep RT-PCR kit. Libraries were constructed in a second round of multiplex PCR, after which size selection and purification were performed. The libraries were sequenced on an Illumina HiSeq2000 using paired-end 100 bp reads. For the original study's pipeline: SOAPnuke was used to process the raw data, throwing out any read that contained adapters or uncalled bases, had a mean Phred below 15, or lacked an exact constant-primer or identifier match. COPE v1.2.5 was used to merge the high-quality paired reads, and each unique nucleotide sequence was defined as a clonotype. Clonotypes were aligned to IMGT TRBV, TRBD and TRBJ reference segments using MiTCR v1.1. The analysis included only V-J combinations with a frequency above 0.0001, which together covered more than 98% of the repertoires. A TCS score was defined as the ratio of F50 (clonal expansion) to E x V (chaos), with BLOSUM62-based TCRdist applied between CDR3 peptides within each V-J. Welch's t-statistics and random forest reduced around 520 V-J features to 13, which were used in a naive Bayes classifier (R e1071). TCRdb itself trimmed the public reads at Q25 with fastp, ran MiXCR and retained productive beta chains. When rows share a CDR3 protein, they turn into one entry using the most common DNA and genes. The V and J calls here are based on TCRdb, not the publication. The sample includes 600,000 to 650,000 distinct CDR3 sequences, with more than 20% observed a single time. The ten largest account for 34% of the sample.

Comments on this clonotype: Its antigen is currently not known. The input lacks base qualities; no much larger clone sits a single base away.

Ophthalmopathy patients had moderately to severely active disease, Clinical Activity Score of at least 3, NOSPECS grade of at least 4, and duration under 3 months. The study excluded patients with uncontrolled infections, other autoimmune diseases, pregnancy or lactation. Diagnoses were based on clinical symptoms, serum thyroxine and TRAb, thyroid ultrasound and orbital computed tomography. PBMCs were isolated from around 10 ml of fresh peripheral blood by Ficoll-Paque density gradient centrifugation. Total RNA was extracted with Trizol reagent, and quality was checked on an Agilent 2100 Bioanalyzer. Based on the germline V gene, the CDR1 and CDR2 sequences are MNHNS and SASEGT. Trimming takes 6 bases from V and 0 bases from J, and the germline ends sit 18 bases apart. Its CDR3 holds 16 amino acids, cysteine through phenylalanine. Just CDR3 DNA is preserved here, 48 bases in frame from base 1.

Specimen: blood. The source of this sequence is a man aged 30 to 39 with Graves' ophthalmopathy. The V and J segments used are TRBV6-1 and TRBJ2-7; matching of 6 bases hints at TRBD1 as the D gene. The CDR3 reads CASRLTGKSSSYEQYF. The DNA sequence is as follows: TGTGCCAGCAGACTAACAGGGAAATCAAGCTCCTACGAGCAGTACTTC.